The present TCR beta chain was sequenced within a study of T-cell memory formation after mild COVID-19. Study overall: TCR clusters were mostly confined to one donor each. Findings and limits, study-wide: Chiefly within CM and EM were the contracting CD4+ clones; CD8+ ones were within EMRA.

The CDR3 loop spans 10 amino acids. TCRdb recomputed calls from the 5' RACE reads with MiXCR, one row per CDR3 protein. Of over 35,000 distinct CDR3 sequences listed, about a tenth are singletons. This clonotype has more than one count but fewer than ten. The target antigen is unknown. Sequencing used PBMCs or a T cell subset sorted from them (not recorded which). The TCR was taken from an adult woman who had mild COVID-19 (a few samples of this study predate the infection). Cell type and time point are not known. V usage is TRBV21-1 and J usage is TRBJ2-1; TRBD1 was called by the table and not checked on the DNA. TRBV21-1 counts as a pseudogene. CDR3 region: CAGRPNEQFF. Here the CDR3 DNA reads TGTGCCGGGCGGCCCAATGAGCAGTTCTTC.